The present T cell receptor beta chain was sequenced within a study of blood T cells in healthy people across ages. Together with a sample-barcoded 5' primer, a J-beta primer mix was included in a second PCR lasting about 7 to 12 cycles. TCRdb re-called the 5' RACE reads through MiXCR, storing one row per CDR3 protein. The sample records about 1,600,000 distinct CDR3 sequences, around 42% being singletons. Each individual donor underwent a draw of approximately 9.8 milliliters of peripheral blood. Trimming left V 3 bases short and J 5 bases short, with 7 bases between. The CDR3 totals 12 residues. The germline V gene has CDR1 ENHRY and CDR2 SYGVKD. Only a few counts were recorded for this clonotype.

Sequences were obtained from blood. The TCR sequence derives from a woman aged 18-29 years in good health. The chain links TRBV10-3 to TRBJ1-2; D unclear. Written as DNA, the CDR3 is TGTGCCATCAGTGATAGCCCGTATGGCTACACCTTC. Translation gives CAISDSPYGYTF.